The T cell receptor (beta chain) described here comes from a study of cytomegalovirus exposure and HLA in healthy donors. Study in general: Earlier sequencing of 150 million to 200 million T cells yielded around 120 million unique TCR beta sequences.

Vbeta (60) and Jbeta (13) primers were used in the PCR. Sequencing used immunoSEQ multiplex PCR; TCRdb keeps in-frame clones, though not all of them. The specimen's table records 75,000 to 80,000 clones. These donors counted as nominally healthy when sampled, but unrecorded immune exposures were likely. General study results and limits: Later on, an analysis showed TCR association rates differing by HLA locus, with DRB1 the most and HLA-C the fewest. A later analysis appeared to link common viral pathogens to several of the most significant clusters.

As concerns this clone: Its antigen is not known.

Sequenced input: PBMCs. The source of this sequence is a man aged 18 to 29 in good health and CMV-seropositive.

The CDR3 here is CASSFGAGLELETQYF. CDR3 DNA: TGTGCCAGCAGCTTTGGAGCGGGACTGGAGTTGGAGACCCAGTACTTC. This rearrangement joins TRBV7-7 to TRBJ2-5, with 7 nucleotides matching TRBD2. Trimming took 3 bases from V and 5 from J; bases not matched to a gene: 12. Per the germline V gene, CDR1 is SSHAT and CDR2 is FNYEAQ (reference sequence). The CDR3 has 16 amino acids.